The rows below give T cell receptor beta chains drawn from one sample of a study of blood T cell repertoires in COVID-19. This table comes from immunoSEQ multiplex PCR, and its TCRdb copy is limited to in-frame clones, with some not included. The data hold just under 350,000 clones, with around 82% observed a single time. The source material was peripheral blood. The receptors were gathered from a man aged 30 to 45 with active or convalescent COVID-19. Both conserved end residues are part of each CDR3. D genes are given only for firm matches. Clone size is shown for a subset of rows, as once, few, many or a class of expanded clone.

v_call: TRBV27; clone_size: NA; d_call: NA; j_call: TRBJ1-2; cdr3_nt: TGTGCCAGCAGTCCCTTGACAGGCCCCTATGGCTACACCTTC; cdr3_aa: CASSPLTGPYGYTF
v_call: TRBV27; clone_size: few; d_call: TRBD2; j_call: TRBJ2-2; cdr3_nt: TGTGCCAGCAGTAGGTACATACTAGCGGGAACGAACACCGGGGAGCTGTTTTTT; cdr3_aa: CASSRYILAGTNTGELFF
v_call: TRBV28; clone_size: NA; d_call: NA; j_call: TRBJ1-1; cdr3_nt: TGTGCCAGCATTCCCACCTGGACAACCCCTGAAGCTTTCTTT; cdr3_aa: CASIPTWTTPEAFF
v_call: TRBV5-1; clone_size: NA; d_call: TRBD2; j_call: TRBJ2-3; cdr3_nt: TGCGCCAGCAGCTTGGAGGGACTAGCGGGAGTCCCAGATACGCAGTATTTT; cdr3_aa: CASSLEGLAGVPDTQYF
v_call: TRBV7-8; clone_size: NA; d_call: NA; j_call: TRBJ1-1; cdr3_nt: TGTGCCAGCAGCTTAGGGCGGGGGAACACTGAAGCTTTCTTT; cdr3_aa: CASSLGRGNTEAFF
v_call: TRBV29-1; clone_size: many; d_call: TRBD1; j_call: TRBJ2-2; cdr3_nt: TGCAGCGTTGGGTCCGGACAGGGTCAACCCGGGGAGCTGTTTTTT; cdr3_aa: CSVGSGQGQPGELFF
v_call: TRBV5-4; clone_size: NA; d_call: TRBD1; j_call: TRBJ1-3; cdr3_nt: TGTGCCAGCACCCGACAGGGGGCATACACCATATATTTT; cdr3_aa: CASTRQGAYTIYF
v_call: TRBV30; clone_size: once; d_call: NA; j_call: TRBJ1-1; cdr3_nt: TGTGCCTGGAGTAACAGGGAAGGCACTGAAGCTTTCTTT; cdr3_aa: CAWSNREGTEAFF
v_call: TRBV5-1; clone_size: NA; d_call: NA; j_call: TRBJ1-1; cdr3_nt: TGCGCCAGCAGCTTGGTCCAGGGCCGGAACACTGAAGCTTTCTTT; cdr3_aa: CASSLVQGRNTEAFF
v_call: TRBV11-1; clone_size: NA; d_call: TRBD2; j_call: TRBJ2-7; cdr3_nt: TGTGCCAGCACCTCTAGCGGAGGCTCCTACGAGCAGTACTTC; cdr3_aa: CASTSSGGSYEQYF
v_call: TRBV5-1; clone_size: NA; d_call: TRBD1; j_call: TRBJ1-4; cdr3_nt: TGCGCCAGCAGCTCCAGACAGGGTGGTGAAAAACTGTTTTTT; cdr3_aa: CASSSRQGGEKLFF
v_call: TRBV12-3/TRBV12-4; clone_size: NA; d_call: TRBD1; j_call: TRBJ1-5; cdr3_nt: TGTGCCAGCAGCGGACAGGGTAATCAGCCCCAGCATTTT; cdr3_aa: CASSGQGNQPQHF
v_call: TRBV4-1; clone_size: NA; d_call: NA; j_call: TRBJ1-1; cdr3_nt: TGCGCCAGCAGCCGGACCACAGGGATTGGTCGAATCACTGAAGCTTTCTTT; cdr3_aa: CASSRTTGIGRITEAFF
v_call: TRBV11-3; clone_size: NA; d_call: NA; j_call: TRBJ1-4; cdr3_nt: TGTGCCAGCAGCTCCTCCGGTGCAACTAATGAAAAACTGTTTTTT; cdr3_aa: CASSSSGATNEKLFF
v_call: TRBV29-1; clone_size: NA; d_call: TRBD2; j_call: TRBJ2-1; cdr3_nt: TGCAGCGTACAAACTAGCGGATCCTACAATGAGCAGTTCTTC; cdr3_aa: CSVQTSGSYNEQFF
v_call: TRBV23-1; clone_size: NA; d_call: NA; j_call: TRBJ2-3; cdr3_nt: TGCGCCAGCAGTCTCCAGGTGGGAGATACGCAGTATTTT; cdr3_aa: CASSLQVGDTQYF
v_call: TRBV19; clone_size: few; d_call: NA; j_call: TRBJ1-5; cdr3_nt: TGTGCCAGTTGGGGCCCCAATCAGCCCCAGCATTTT; cdr3_aa: CASWGPNQPQHF
v_call: TRBV19; clone_size: NA; d_call: NA; j_call: TRBJ1-1; cdr3_nt: TGTGCCAGTAGTATCGGTCGGCGGACTGACACTGAAGCTTTCTTT; cdr3_aa: CASSIGRRTDTEAFF